Shown below are 19 T cell receptor beta chains from a single sample sequenced in a study of Graves' ophthalmopathy and Graves' hyperthyroidism. TCR beta CDR3 regions were amplified from RNA transcripts. In the first round, RT-PCR was carried out with HTBI primers, and a multiplex PCR formed the second round. TCRdb re-analysed the multiplex PCR reads in MiXCR, keeping a single row per CDR3 protein. The sample shows some 150,000 distinct CDR3 sequences, 39% of them seen only once. The sample comprised peripheral blood. Receptors originate from a man aged 30 to 39 with Graves' ophthalmopathy.

This clonotype has a single count. The chain combines TRBV30 with TRBJ2-7; D is possibly TRBD1 (5 bases). Germline V gene data show CDR1 as GTSNPN and CDR2 as SVGIG (reference sequence). The germline V and J ends were trimmed by 5 bases and 2 bases, with 10 bases remaining between them. This CDR3 spans 12 amino acids. The CDR3 DNA is TGTGCCTGGGCAGGGTCCACCTACGAGCAGTACTTC. Translation: CAWAGSTYEQYF.

The V gene is TRBV10-3, the J gene TRBJ1-5; D might be TRBD1 (6 bases). V was pared by 9 bases and J by 1 base, with 7 bases between. The CDR3 is made up of 12 amino acids. The germline V gene encodes CDR1 ENHRY and CDR2 SYGVKD. The CDR3 spells CAIGQSNQPQHF. As DNA, the CDR3 is TGTGCCATTGGACAGAGCAATCAGCCCCAGCATTTT.

This clonotype appeared a few times. The chain links TRBV7-8 to TRBJ2-5; D is undetermined. V lost 2 bases and J lost 9, with 7 bases in between. The CDR3 contains 11 residues. The germline gives CDR1 SGHVS, CDR2 FQNEAQ. CDR3 protein: CASSLIDAQYF. In nucleotides, the CDR3 is TGTGCCAGCAGCTTAATCGATGCCCAGTACTTC.

This clonotype was seen ten or more times. This rearrangement joins TRBV28 to TRBJ1-2, with TRBD1 as a possible D gene (5 bases). Trimming took 3 bases from V and 7 from J, leaving 12 bases between them. Germline V lookup: CDR1 MDHEN, CDR2 SYDVKM. The CDR3 covers 13 residues. The CDR3 region is CASSFLGDGGYTF. The DNA for the CDR3 is TGTGCCAGCAGTTTTTTGGGGGATGGTGGCTACACCTTC.

This clonotype was recorded at least ten times. The chain is built from TRBV20-1 and TRBJ2-7; TRBD1 aligns across 8 bases. This CDR3 spans 16 amino acids. Germline values: CDR1 DFQATT, CDR2 SNEGSKA (reference sequence). Losses at the gene ends were 0 bases for V and 5 bases for J; bases not matched to a gene: 12. The CDR3 here is CSAREYGTGWTDEQYF. The CDR3 coding sequence is TGCAGTGCTAGAGAATATGGGACAGGCTGGACGGACGAGCAGTACTTC.

This chain connects TRBV30 to TRBJ2-7, with 8 nucleotides matching TRBD1. With V trimmed by 0 bases and J by 4 bases, 5 bases remained unmatched. This CDR3 has 14 amino acids. Germline V gene lookup returns CDR1 GTSNPN and CDR2 SVGIG (reference sequence). The CDR3 nucleotides are TGTGCCTGGAGTGTACCCAGGGGGCGGTACGAGCAGTACTTC. Translating it yields CAWSVPRGRYEQYF.

The gene calls are TRBV3-1 and TRBJ2-2; D uncertain. Germline CDR1 is LGHDT and CDR2 is YNNKEL (reference sequence). V was cut by 5 bases and J by 4 bases, with 11 bases left in between. The CDR3 extends over 14 amino acids. The DNA of the CDR3 is TGTGCCAGCAGCTCATGGGAAGGCACCGGGGAGCTGTTTTTT. Amino acids: CASSSWEGTGELFF.

This rearrangement joins TRBV7-2 to TRBJ2-7, with a tentative D call TRBD2 (5 bases). V lost 2 bases and J lost 0, with 11 bases in between. CDR1 is SGHTA and CDR2 is FQGNSA in the germline V gene. The length of the CDR3 is 15 residues. The CDR3 loop reads CASSLLEVDSYEQYF. CDR3 in DNA: TGTGCCAGCAGCTTACTGGAGGTCGACTCCTACGAGCAGTACTTC.

The genes are TRBV6-1 and TRBJ1-1, with D perhaps TRBD1 (5 bases). Trimming stripped 6 bases from V and 3 bases from J, with 11 bases between. The CDR3 spans 13 residues. Germline CDR1 reads MNHNS; CDR2 reads SASEGT. CDR3 in DNA: TGTGCCAGCAGCATCCGGGACGACACTGAAGCTTTCTTT. Its translation is CASSIRDDTEAFF.

This clonotype was seen many times. The DNA for the CDR3 is TGCAGTGCTAGAAGCGGGAGGGCCGACACCGGGGAGCTGTTTTTT. It codes for CSARSGRADTGELFF. The rearrangement links TRBV20-1 to TRBJ2-2; TRBD2 aligns across 10 bases. The CDR3 consists of 15 residues. The junction had 3 bases not matched to a gene; V was cut back by 2 bases and J by 3 bases. Germline V gene lookup returns CDR1 DFQATT and CDR2 SNEGSKA (reference sequence).

This clonotype came up many times. The chain combines TRBV6-5 with TRBJ2-7; D ambiguous. The V end was cut by 6 bases, the J end by 0 bases, with 9 bases between. Germline CDR1 and CDR2: MNHEY and SVGAGI. This CDR3 is built from 13 residues. The CDR3 DNA is TGTGCCAGCAGCAGACAAAACTCCTACGAGCAGTACTTC. Amino acids: CASSRQNSYEQYF.

This clonotype was observed many times. This rearrangement joins TRBV12-3 or TRBV12-4 to TRBJ2-7; 8 bases are a match to TRBD2. The CDR3 is 13 amino acids. Trimming at V came to 6 bases and at J to 5 bases, leaving 6 bases not matched to a gene. CDR3 sequence reads: CASSLGLANEQYF. The CDR3 DNA is TGTGCCAGCAGCCTTGGACTAGCTAACGAGCAGTACTTC.

The sample holds a few counts of this clonotype. This chain links TRBV12-3 or TRBV12-4 with TRBJ1-2, with D tentatively TRBD1 (5 bases). V lost 3 bases and J 2 bases, leaving 13 bases between the germline ends. This CDR3 is built from 15 residues. This chain's CDR3 is CASSFRQIKNYGYTF. Written as DNA, the CDR3 is TGTGCCAGCAGTTTCCGACAGATTAAAAACTATGGCTACACCTTC.

This clonotype appeared many times. The V and J genes are TRBV12-3 or TRBV12-4 and TRBJ2-5, with TRBD1 matching over 7 bases. The CDR3 has 13 residues. V shed 6 bases, J shed 7 bases, and the junction held 8 bases outside the gene matches. CDR3 nucleotide sequence: TGTGCCAGCAGCCGGGACAGTGGGGGGACCCAGTACTTC. Amino acid sequence: CASSRDSGGTQYF.

This clonotype occurred many times. The chain joins TRBV6-2 or TRBV6-3 to TRBJ1-1; no definite D call. The CDR3 contains 8 residues. Per the germline V gene, CDR1 is MNHEY and CDR2 is SVGEGT. The germline V and J ends were trimmed by 9 bases and 10 bases, with 6 bases remaining between them. The DNA of the CDR3 is TGTGCCAGACGCGGAGCTTTCTTT. This gives the protein CARRGAFF.

This clonotype occurred many times. The CDR3 protein is CASTPLWGPYEQYF. CDR3 DNA sequence: TGTGCCAGCACCCCGCTTTGGGGACCCTACGAGCAGTACTTC. The J gene is TRBJ2-7, the V gene TRBV28; perhaps D is TRBD1 or TRBD2 (5 bases each). The CDR3 sequence is 14 residues long. Germline CDR1 and CDR2: MDHEN and SYDVKM. V lost 7 bases and J 2 bases, leaving 15 bases between the germline ends.

The chain links TRBV7-9 to TRBJ1-1; 7 positions match TRBD1. The CDR3 runs to 14 residues. Germline V gene sequence: CDR1 SEHNR, CDR2 FQNEAQ (reference sequence). Trimming took 5 bases from V and 1 from J; bases not matched to a gene: 4. The CDR3 region is CASSHRTGNTEAFF. CDR3 nucleotide sequence: TGTGCCAGCAGCCACAGGACAGGGAACACTGAAGCTTTCTTT.

The chain recombines TRBV30 with TRBJ2-2, with TRBD2 matching 11 bases. This CDR3 is built from 15 residues. The germline V gene encodes CDR1 GTSNPN and CDR2 SVGIG (reference sequence). J was trimmed by 2 bases and V by 3 bases; bases with no gene match: 2. The CDR3 here is CAWRLAGVNTGELFF. The CDR3 nucleotides read TGTGCCTGGAGACTAGCGGGGGTTAACACCGGGGAGCTGTTTTTT. The full variable domain, completed using reference TRBV30 and TRBJ2-2, is SQTIHQWPATLVQPVGSPLSLECTVEGTSNPNLYWYRQAAGRGLQLLFYSVGIGQISSEVPQNLSASRPQDRQFILSSKKLLLSDSGFYLCAWRLAGVNTGELFFGEGSRLTVL.

This clonotype was seen repeatedly, ten times or more. The chain joins TRBV27 to TRBJ2-7; D ambiguous. Per the germline V gene, CDR1 is MNHEY and CDR2 is SMNVEV (reference sequence). The V end lost 0 bases, the J end lost 6 bases, and 9 bases lay between the germline ends. The CDR3 covers 13 residues. CDR3 sequence reads: CASSLSFGVEQYF. In DNA form, the CDR3 reads TGTGCCAGCAGTTTATCTTTCGGAGTCGAGCAGTACTTC.